This T cell receptor (beta chain) stems from a study of vaccination effects on CD4 cells after COVID-19. Turning to this clone: Antigen specificity is unknown.

ViraFEST assay sequencing came after antigen-specific CD4+ T cells were expanded with viral peptide pools. After around nine days in culture, the CD4+ T cells were isolated. In the vaccine recipients, nucleocapsid antibodies were negative and there was no prior SARS-CoV-2 infection. With around 9.4 ug/ml peptides and around 9.6 IU/ml IL-2, fewer than 2.5 million PBMC per well were cultured. Days 3 and 7 saw half the medium replaced with IL-2 medium. This table comes from immunoSEQ multiplex PCR, and its TCRdb copy is limited to in-frame clones, with some not included. The sample contains tens of thousands of clones, roughly three quarters of which appear only once. Study conclusions and caveats: At late timepoints after vaccination, vaccine- and infection-induced clones shrank markedly. Only a single clone (1 of 255 vaccine-induced clones in healthy vaccinees) cross-reacted with common cold coronaviruses.

This receptor was taken from a human donor who received a COVID-19 vaccine. The sample here was CD4+ T cells from PBMCs cultured with HCoV-OC43 spike peptides, taken before COVID-19 vaccination. The subset: HCoV-OC43 spike overlapping peptide pool stimulation.

CDR3 in amino acids: CASSIPRPLANEQFF. For the CDR3, the DNA is TGTGCCAGTAGTATTCCGCGACCCCTAGCGAATGAGCAGTTCTTC. V gene TRBV19 combines with J gene TRBJ2-1; TRBD2 might be the D (6 bases). Trimming stripped 3 bases from V and 7 bases from J, with 16 bases between. The germline V gene encodes CDR1 LNHDA and CDR2 SQIVND (reference sequence). The CDR3 runs 15 residues. Full variable domain (rest looked up from reference TRBV19 and TRBJ2-1): DGGITQSPKYLFRKEGQNVTLSCEQNLNHDAMYWYRQDPGQGLRLIYYSQIVNDFQKGDIAEGYSVSREKKESFPLTVTSAQKNPTAFYLCASSIPRPLANEQFFGPGTRLTVL.